Each of the 28 T cell receptor beta chains below was sequenced from the same sample in a study of T cell repertoires in cytomegalovirus infection. No antigen has been assigned to these receptors. Each CDR3 protein is one row after TCRdb ran MiXCR on the reads. The profile shows approximately 140,000 distinct CDR3 sequences, 20% to 30% of them singletons. The sequenced material came from PBMCs, sequenced either directly or after in vitro stimulation (not recorded which). The source is a human donor in good health (CMV status not recorded). Some clones in this sample may be carry-over from other donors' samples.

The chain joins TRBV7-2 to TRBJ2-7; D gene unclear. The CDR3 is made up of 11 amino acids. From germline, CDR1 is SGHTA and CDR2 FQGNSA. Trimming cost V 5 bases and J 0 bases, with 2 bases left between them. CDR3 nucleotide sequence: TGTGCCAGCAGCACCTCCTACGAGCAGTACTTC. Protein sequence: CASSTSYEQYF.

This clonotype was picked up a small number of times. The V and J genes are TRBV6-6 and TRBJ1-6; D remains ambiguous. CDR1 is MNHNY, CDR2 SVGAGI, per germline (reference sequence). CDR3 length: 16 residues. V lost 6 bases to trimming and J lost 4 bases, with 16 bases between them. CDR3 region: CASRDLVLRYNSPLHF. The CDR3 coding sequence is TGTGCCAGCAGGGACCTGGTCCTGCGGTATAATTCACCCCTCCACTTT.

The chain carries TRBV20-1 and TRBJ2-3, with TRBD2 identical over 12 bases. V was pared by 3 bases and J by 4 bases, with 8 bases of the junction left unmatched. CDR3 length: 16 residues. Germline V CDR1 and CDR2: DFQATT, SNEGSKA (reference sequence). The CDR3 DNA sequence: TGCAGTGCTAGCGACCTAGCGGGAGGGGTAGCAGATACGCAGTATTTT. Translation: CSASDLAGGVADTQYF.

This clonotype was recorded at least ten times. The CDR3 reads CASTLGGSPNEQFF. CDR3 sequence (DNA): TGTGCCAGCACCCTGGGGGGTTCCCCCAATGAGCAGTTCTTC. The V and J genes are TRBV7-2 and TRBJ2-1; tentative D call: TRBD2 (6 bases). Trimming cost V 7 bases and J 6 bases, with 16 bases left between them. Germline V lookup: CDR1 SGHTA, CDR2 FQGNSA. CDR3 length equals 14 residues.

This clonotype was seen ten or more times. V is TRBV7-2 and J is TRBJ1-1, with TRBD1 as a possible D gene (5 bases). The V gene's germline CDR1 is SGHTA and CDR2 FQGNSA. CDR3 length: 15 residues. Trimming left V 5 bases short and J 4 bases short, with 17 bases between. The CDR3 sequence is CASSPPRDGRTEAFF. The DNA of the CDR3 is TGTGCCAGCAGCCCTCCCAGGGATGGACGCACTGAAGCTTTCTTT.

The chain has TRBV6-2 or TRBV6-3 and TRBJ2-4, with D possibly matching TRBD1 (6 bases). V lost 6 bases, J lost 7 bases, and 10 bases lay in between. Germline CDR1 MNHEY, CDR2 SVGEGT. The CDR3 runs 12 residues. The chain's CDR3 is CASRDGQNIQYF. The CDR3, as DNA: TGTGCCAGCAGGGACGGACAGAACATTCAGTACTTC.

This clonotype was detected many times. The chain links TRBV7-8 to TRBJ2-5; no firm D call. Trimming cost V 3 bases and J 1 base, with 0 bases left between them. CDR1 is SGHVS, CDR2 FQNEAQ, per germline. The CDR3 is 11 residues long. The DNA of the CDR3 is TGTGCCAGCAGCTTCCAAGAGACCCAGTACTTC. As protein: CASSFQETQYF.

CDR3 in DNA: TGTGCCAGCTCACCACAACAGTCTAATGAAAAACTGTTTTTT. Protein: CASSPQQSNEKLFF. The chain carries TRBV18 and TRBJ1-4; D not resolved. V dropped 1 base and J dropped 3 bases, with 6 bases sitting between them. The CDR3 extends over 14 amino acids. Germline V gene lookup returns CDR1 KGHSH and CDR2 LQKENI. Full variable domain (remainder filled in from reference TRBV18 and TRBJ1-4): NAGVMQNPRHLVRRRGQEARLRCSPMKGHSHVYWYRQLPEEGLKFMVYLQKENIIDESGMPKERFSAEFPKEGPSILRIQQVVRGDSAAYFCASSPQQSNEKLFFGSGTQLSVL.

The gene calls are TRBV28 and TRBJ2-1, with 16 bases identical to TRBD2. The trim removed 10 bases at V and 8 bases at J, leaving 8 bases unmatched. CDR3 size: 15 residues. The V gene's germline CDR1 is MDHEN and CDR2 SYDVKM. CDR3 sequence (DNA): TGTGCCATCCCTGGGACTAGCGGGAGGGCGGATGAGCAGTTCTTC. Its translation: CAIPGTSGRADEQFF.

The chain combines TRBV5-5 with TRBJ2-2; the D gene is possibly TRBD2 (5 bases). The CDR3 spans 16 residues. V dropped 2 bases and J dropped 1 base, with 12 bases sitting between them. CDR1 and CDR2 (germline): SGHKS, YYEKEE (reference sequence). For the CDR3, the DNA is TGTGCCAGCAGCTTAGAACACGGACTGAACACCGGGGAGCTGTTTTTT. Its protein is CASSLEHGLNTGELFF.

The gene calls are TRBV6-2 or TRBV6-3 and TRBJ2-1; the match to TRBD2 covers 13 bases. The CDR3 has 18 amino acids. Germline lookup yields CDR1 MNHEY and CDR2 SVGEGT. Trimming cost V 4 bases and J 0 bases; bases outside gene matches: 6. In DNA, the CDR3 is TGTGCCAGCAGTTCTAGACTAGCGGGAGGTCCCTCCTACAATGAGCAGTTCTTC. Protein sequence: CASSSRLAGGPSYNEQFF.

This chain uses TRBV2 with TRBJ2-7, with 9 bases lining up with TRBD2. This CDR3 region has 15 residues. The ends lost 7 bases at V and 3 bases at J; junction bases unmatched: 10. CDR1 is SNHLY, CDR2 FYNNEI, per germline. In nucleotides, the CDR3 is TGTGCCAGCACTCCCGTGGTTAGCGGGGGCTACGAGCAGTACTTC. The encoded protein is CASTPVVSGGYEQYF.

The rearrangement links TRBV19 to TRBJ2-3, with 8 bases that match TRBD2. Germline V lookup: CDR1 LNHDA, CDR2 SQIVND (reference sequence). V was pared by 2 bases and J by 4 bases, with 5 bases of the junction left unmatched. CDR3 length equals 15 residues. The CDR3 loop reads CASSITSGGADTQYF. DNA of the CDR3: TGTGCCAGTAGTATAACTAGCGGAGGGGCAGATACGCAGTATTTT.

The chain combines TRBV11-2 with TRBJ1-2; D gene uncertain. Germline CDR1 SGHAT, CDR2 FQNNGV. This CDR3 is 13 amino acids long. Trimming removed 3 bases from V and 8 bases from J, with 13 bases in between. In nucleotides, the CDR3 is TGTGCCAGCAGCTTGTTCGGGGAGGGCGGCTACACCTTC. Encoded protein: CASSLFGEGGYTF.

The J gene is TRBJ2-1, the V gene TRBV2; the D gene is possibly TRBD1 (6 bases). CDR1 is SNHLY, CDR2 FYNNEI, per germline. V was shortened by 1 base and J by 4 bases, with 11 bases between the two germline ends. The CDR3 loop spans 15 amino acids. CDR3 protein: CASSEGGRRYNEQFF. CDR3 in DNA: TGTGCCAGCAGTGAAGGGGGGCGGCGATACAATGAGCAGTTCTTC.

Ten or more counts support this clonotype. The chain employs TRBV28 and TRBJ1-1; tentative D call: TRBD1 (5 bases). CDR3 length equals 16 residues. CDR1 and CDR2 from the germline V gene are MDHEN and SYDVKM. Trimming left V 3 bases short and J 3 bases short, with 17 bases between. CDR3 nucleotide sequence: TGTGCCAGCAGTTTTTTCGGCAGGGCGGGTGACACTGAAGCTTTCTTT. Protein: CASSFFGRAGDTEAFF.

This clonotype appeared a single time. The rearrangement links TRBV11-2 to TRBJ2-3; no clear D. This CDR3 is 15 amino acids long. V was clipped by 5 bases and J by 2 bases, with 14 bases between them. CDR1 is SGHAT, CDR2 FQNNGV, per germline. The CDR3 sequence is CASSPGRTNTDTQYF. The CDR3 DNA follows: TGTGCCAGCAGCCCAGGACGGACGAACACAGATACGCAGTATTTT.

The J gene is TRBJ2-5, the V gene TRBV10-3; a weak D match, TRBD2 (6 bases). The germline gives CDR1 ENHRY, CDR2 SYGVKD. This CDR3 has 16 residues. Trimming stripped 4 bases from V and 2 bases from J, with 17 bases between. The CDR3 region is CAISALGGKSQETQYF. The DNA of the CDR3 is TGTGCCATCAGTGCCCTTGGGGGGAAGTCTCAAGAGACCCAGTACTTC.

This chain joins TRBV15 and TRBJ2-3; 10 bases match TRBD2. Germline CDR1 LNHNV, CDR2 YYDKDF (reference sequence). The ends lost 8 bases at V and 3 bases at J; junction bases unmatched: 11. The length of the CDR3 is 16 residues. The CDR3 sequence: CATSTPTAGGTDTQYF. The CDR3 coding sequence is TGTGCCACCTCAACCCCAACAGCGGGAGGGACAGATACGCAGTATTTT.

This chain joins TRBV19 and TRBJ2-5; 9 bases line up with TRBD2. This CDR3 spans 15 amino acids. The germline V gene encodes CDR1 LNHDA and CDR2 SQIVND (reference sequence). J gave up 2 bases and V 5 bases, and 6 bases lay outside the gene matches. CDR3 nucleotide sequence: TGTGCCAGTAGTGTAAGCGGGAGGCCACAAGAGACCCAGTACTTC. Its protein product is CASSVSGRPQETQYF.

This clonotype was found a few times. V gene TRBV6-4 combines with J gene TRBJ2-1; 9 bases line up with TRBD2. CDR1 is MRHNA, CDR2 SNTAGT, per germline. The CDR3 runs to 15 residues. V was clipped by 5 bases and J by 4 bases; unmatched bases: 6. CDR3 DNA: TGTGCCAGCAGTAGACTAGCGGATCTATACAATGAGCAGTTCTTC. This translates into CASSRLADLYNEQFF.

The chain has TRBV28 and TRBJ2-3; 9 bases match TRBD2. The CDR3 has 15 residues. With 6 bases clipped from V and 5 bases from J, the junction kept 9 bases outside the gene matches. The germline V gene encodes CDR1 MDHEN and CDR2 SYDVKM. The CDR3 loop reads CASSLAGAAQDTQYF. The CDR3, as DNA: TGTGCCAGCAGCTTAGCGGGAGCGGCACAAGATACGCAGTATTTT.

The rearrangement links TRBV4-1 to TRBJ2-1; possibly TRBD2 for D (6 bases). Germline CDR1 MGHRA, CDR2 YSYEKL. The CDR3 is made up of 17 amino acids. Trimming shortened V by 3 bases and J by 0 bases, and 15 bases separated the two germline ends. The CDR3 region is CASSHPRLDSSYNEQFF. The DNA of the CDR3 is TGCGCCAGCAGCCACCCTCGACTAGACAGCTCCTACAATGAGCAGTTCTTC.

This sequence joins TRBV4-1 and TRBJ2-7, with unresolved D. Germline V gene lookup returns CDR1 MGHRA and CDR2 YSYEKL. V lost 0 bases to trimming and J lost 0 bases, with 12 bases between them. The CDR3 extends over 16 amino acids. CDR3 protein: CASSQDFGGVSYEQYF. DNA of the CDR3: TGCGCCAGCAGCCAAGACTTTGGCGGCGTCTCCTACGAGCAGTACTTC.

The V and J genes are TRBV11-2 and TRBJ2-5; weak D call: TRBD1 (6 bases). The germline V and J ends were trimmed by 5 bases and 4 bases, with 11 bases remaining between them. Germline V gene lookup returns CDR1 SGHAT and CDR2 FQNNGV. The length of the CDR3 is 13 residues. The CDR3 DNA is TGTGCCAGCAGCGGGGGCAGGGGAGAGACCCAGTACTTC. It is translated as CASSGGRGETQYF.

The chain recombines TRBV28 with TRBJ1-1, with a tentative D call TRBD1 (5 bases). The V gene's germline CDR1 is MDHEN and CDR2 SYDVKM. The V and J ends lost 8 bases and 8 bases respectively, with 15 bases between them. The CDR3 runs to 12 residues. The CDR3 sequence: CASFSGRPEAFF. The DNA for the CDR3 is TGTGCCAGCTTCTCGGGGCGACCGGAAGCTTTCTTT.

The sample holds many counts of this clonotype. The J gene is TRBJ2-5, the V gene TRBV7-2, with D maybe TRBD1 (6 bases). CDR1 is SGHTA, CDR2 FQGNSA, per germline. The CDR3 sequence is 14 residues long. Trimming left V 2 bases short and J 3 bases short, with 10 bases between. CDR3 DNA sequence: TGTGCCAGCAGCTTATCAGGGGACGAAGAGACCCAGTACTTC. Its protein product is CASSLSGDEETQYF.

The chain has TRBV12-3 or TRBV12-4 and TRBJ1-5; the D gene is possibly TRBD1 (5 bases). V was clipped by 3 bases and J by 2 bases, with 11 bases between them. The CDR3 consists of 15 residues. The DNA of the CDR3 is TGTGCCAGCAGTTTTGTCAGGGAACGCAATCAGCCCCAGCATTTT. It yields the protein CASSFVRERNQPQHF.